This T cell receptor (beta chain) was retrieved from a study of T cell responses to AZD1222 COVID-19 vaccine. The CDR3 runs to 14 residues. In germline, CDR1 is MDHEN, CDR2 SYDVKM. The V and J ends lost 1 base and 3 bases respectively, with 7 bases between them. Using immunoSEQ multiplex PCR, the repertoire was profiled, and TCRdb retains in-frame clones only, with some absent. The sample includes 80,000 to 90,000 clones, roughly 89% of them seen just once. The chain combines TRBV28 with TRBJ1-5; no firm D call. The sequence came from an adult who received the AZD1222 COVID-19 vaccine. Material: peripheral blood, obtained 28 days after the second AZD1222 dose. The CDR3 here is CASSLYAANQPQHF. The CDR3 region has the DNA TGTGCCAGCAGTTTATACGCGGCCAATCAGCCCCAGCATTTT.